Presented here are 4 T cell receptor beta chains from one specimen sequenced in a study of post-analysis software for immune sequencing data. Study-wide points: There were five or six TRBV segments more frequent in patients than controls, and TRBV5-6, TRBV5-1 and TRBV20-1 were among them.

TCR beta libraries were prepared from cDNA with unique molecular identifiers. TCRdb reprocessed the PCR reads via MiXCR and lists one record per CDR3 protein. The sample consists of roughly 400,000 distinct CDR3 sequences, approximately 37% of them appearing once. The antigens for these receptors are not known. The sequenced material came from blood. The receptors here all came from a girl aged 2 to 9 with multiple sclerosis.

This clonotype was observed a few times. This chain joins TRBV11-3 and TRBJ2-7, with TRBD1 identical over 10 bases. J was trimmed by 5 bases and V by 3 bases; bases with no gene match: 7. Germline-derived CDR1 and CDR2 are SGHNT and YENEEA. CDR3 size: 15 residues. In DNA form, the CDR3 reads TGTGCCAGCAGCTTGACCGGGACAGGGGACCACGAGCAGTACTTC. Its protein is CASSLTGTGDHEQYF.

This clonotype has only a few counts. The chain is built from TRBV27 and TRBJ1-6; D call uncertain. Per germline, CDR1 MNHEY and CDR2 SMNVEV (reference sequence). This CDR3 is 13 amino acids long. V lost 3 bases and J 11 bases, leaving 11 bases between the germline ends. The CDR3 bases are TGTGCCAGCAGTTTGGACGGTTTGACACCCCTCCACTTT. The encoded protein is CASSLDGLTPLHF.

This clonotype was detected a few times. This CDR3 reads CASSFLAFSTDTQYF. In DNA, the CDR3 is TGTGCCAGCAGCTTTCTAGCCTTTAGCACAGATACGCAGTATTTT. The chain links TRBV5-6 to TRBJ2-3, with a tentative D call TRBD2 (5 bases). V gave up 2 bases and J gave up 0 bases, with 10 bases separating them. Germline V lookup: CDR1 SGHDT, CDR2 YYEEEE. CDR3 length: 15 amino acids.

The rearrangement uses TRBV3-1 and TRBJ2-5, with 7 bases identical to TRBD1. The germline gives CDR1 LGHDT, CDR2 YNNKEL (reference sequence). The V and J ends lost 3 bases and 5 bases, in that order; junction bases with no gene match: 6. The CDR3 contains 14 residues. DNA for the CDR3: TGTGCCAGCAGCCACACGACAGGGTCGGAGACCCAGTACTTC. Protein product: CASSHTTGSETQYF.